A selection of T cell receptor beta chains follows, all from one sample in a study of blood T cell repertoires in COVID-19. Generated by immunoSEQ multiplex PCR, the TCRdb table keeps only in-frame clones and is missing some. The repertoire holds nearly 200,000 clones, with approximately 87% as singletons. The specimen sequenced was peripheral blood. All receptors derive from a woman between 65 and 79 years old with acute or convalescent COVID-19. The CDR3 runs from the conserved cysteine through the conserved F or W. D genes are given only for firm matches. Clone size is given for some rows only: seen once, a few or many times, or a class if the clone is expanded.

v_call: TRBV28; clone_size: NA; j_call: TRBJ2-2; d_call: NA; cdr3_aa: CASSLYGGGELFF; cdr3_nt: TGTGCCAGCAGTTTATACGGGGGCGGGGAGCTGTTTTTT
v_call: TRBV7-9; clone_size: NA; j_call: TRBJ2-1; d_call: NA; cdr3_aa: CASSLLTLVNNEQFF; cdr3_nt: TGTGCCAGCAGCCTTCTCACATTGGTAAACAATGAGCAGTTCTTC
v_call: TRBV25-1; clone_size: NA; j_call: TRBJ1-2; d_call: TRBD1; cdr3_aa: CASNRGHNYGYTF; cdr3_nt: TGTGCCAGTAACAGGGGGCACAACTATGGCTACACCTTC
v_call: TRBV10-3; clone_size: NA; j_call: TRBJ1-1; d_call: NA; cdr3_aa: CAISDGRGRMNTEAFF; cdr3_nt: TGTGCCATCAGTGATGGGCGGGGGAGGATGAACACTGAAGCTTTCTTT
v_call: TRBV18; clone_size: NA; j_call: TRBJ2-6; d_call: NA; cdr3_aa: CASSPPEVSGANVLTF; cdr3_nt: TGTGCCAGCTCACCACCGGAGGTGTCTGGGGCCAACGTCCTGACTTTC
v_call: TRBV5-1; clone_size: NA; j_call: TRBJ2-7; d_call: TRBD2; cdr3_aa: CASSPRRLAGVYEQYF; cdr3_nt: TGCGCCAGCAGCCCCAGGAGACTAGCGGGAGTCTACGAGCAGTACTTC
v_call: TRBV9; clone_size: NA; j_call: TRBJ2-7; d_call: NA; cdr3_aa: CASSVGSTYEQYF; cdr3_nt: TGTGCCAGCAGCGTAGGGAGTACCTACGAGCAGTACTTC
v_call: TRBV6-5; clone_size: NA; j_call: TRBJ1-2; d_call: NA; cdr3_aa: CASRPGKNYGYTF; cdr3_nt: TGTGCCAGCAGACCCGGGAAAAACTATGGCTACACCTTC
v_call: TRBV25-1; clone_size: NA; j_call: TRBJ2-1; d_call: NA; cdr3_aa: CASSARLAYNEQFF; cdr3_nt: TGTGCCAGCAGTGCCCGACTAGCCTACAATGAGCAGTTCTTC
v_call: TRBV29-1; clone_size: NA; j_call: TRBJ1-1; d_call: TRBD1; cdr3_aa: CSCLQGAWNTEAFF; cdr3_nt: TGCAGCTGTCTACAGGGGGCTTGGAACACTGAAGCTTTCTTT
v_call: TRBV7-2; clone_size: NA; j_call: TRBJ1-5; d_call: NA; cdr3_aa: CASSIGQNQPQHF; cdr3_nt: TGTGCCAGCAGCATAGGACAAAATCAGCCCCAGCATTTT
v_call: TRBV12-3/TRBV12-4; clone_size: NA; j_call: TRBJ2-5; d_call: TRBD1; cdr3_aa: CASSMSGGETQYF; cdr3_nt: TGTGCCAGCAGTATGTCAGGGGGAGAGACCCAGTACTTC
v_call: TRBV10-2; clone_size: NA; j_call: TRBJ2-5; d_call: TRBD1; cdr3_aa: CASRGTGLETQYF; cdr3_nt: TGCGCCAGCAGAGGGACAGGCCTGGAGACCCAGTACTTC
v_call: TRBV6-6; clone_size: few; j_call: TRBJ2-1; d_call: NA; cdr3_aa: CASGNRLEQFF; cdr3_nt: TGTGCCAGCGGAAACCGACTTGAGCAGTTCTTC
v_call: TRBV19; clone_size: NA; j_call: TRBJ2-1; d_call: TRBD1; cdr3_aa: CASRQGNEQFF; cdr3_nt: TGTGCCAGCCGACAGGGAAATGAGCAGTTCTTC
v_call: TRBV6-1; clone_size: NA; j_call: TRBJ2-7; d_call: TRBD1; cdr3_aa: CASSAPIPGQGRAEQYF; cdr3_nt: TGTGCCAGCAGTGCCCCGATCCCGGGACAGGGAAGGGCCGAGCAGTACTTC
v_call: TRBV9; clone_size: NA; j_call: TRBJ1-1; d_call: TRBD1; cdr3_aa: CASSSWTGTAIEAFF; cdr3_nt: TGTGCCAGCAGCTCCTGGACAGGGACCGCGATCGAAGCTTTCTTT
v_call: TRBV11-3; clone_size: NA; j_call: TRBJ2-5; d_call: TRBD1; cdr3_aa: CASEDRGHGTQYF; cdr3_nt: TGTGCCAGCGAGGACAGGGGGCACGGGACCCAGTACTTC
v_call: TRBV5-5; clone_size: NA; j_call: TRBJ1-1; d_call: TRBD1; cdr3_aa: CASSFQVRGSTEAFF; cdr3_nt: TGTGCCAGCAGCTTTCAGGTCAGGGGGAGCACTGAAGCTTTCTTT
v_call: TRBV27; clone_size: NA; j_call: TRBJ2-3; d_call: TRBD1; cdr3_aa: CASRLMGQGAQGSTDTQYF; cdr3_nt: TGTGCCAGCAGACTAATGGGACAGGGGGCGCAAGGAAGCACAGATACGCAGTATTTT
v_call: TRBV19; clone_size: NA; j_call: TRBJ1-5; d_call: NA; cdr3_aa: CASSGRLGSNQPQHF; cdr3_nt: TGTGCCAGTAGTGGCCGGTTGGGCAGCAATCAGCCCCAGCATTTT
v_call: TRBV19; clone_size: NA; j_call: TRBJ1-2; d_call: NA; cdr3_aa: CASSITPPITILSYTF; cdr3_nt: TGTGCCAGTAGTATAACCCCGCCTATTACTATCTTGAGCTACACCTTC
v_call: TRBV11-1; clone_size: NA; j_call: TRBJ2-1; d_call: TRBD2; cdr3_aa: CASSLRSGSSYNEQFF; cdr3_nt: TGTGCCAGCAGCTTACGTAGCGGGAGCTCCTACAATGAGCAGTTCTTC
v_call: TRBV27; clone_size: NA; j_call: TRBJ1-1; d_call: NA; cdr3_aa: CASSPFQGRGTEAFF; cdr3_nt: TGTGCCAGCAGTCCCTTTCAGGGAAGAGGCACTGAAGCTTTCTTT
v_call: TRBV11-3; clone_size: NA; j_call: TRBJ2-7; d_call: TRBD2; cdr3_aa: CASCLSSGSSYEQYF; cdr3_nt: TGTGCCAGCTGCCTCTCTAGCGGGAGTAGCTACGAGCAGTACTTC
v_call: TRBV18; clone_size: NA; j_call: TRBJ2-3; d_call: TRBD2; cdr3_aa: CASSPPSGGLTDTQYF; cdr3_nt: TGTGCCAGCTCACCGCCTAGCGGGGGGTTGACAGATACGCAGTATTTT
v_call: TRBV10-3; clone_size: NA; j_call: TRBJ2-1; d_call: NA; cdr3_aa: CATRVIRDNEQFF; cdr3_nt: TGTGCCACCCGCGTGATTCGGGACAATGAGCAGTTCTTC
v_call: TRBV2; clone_size: NA; j_call: TRBJ1-2; d_call: NA; cdr3_aa: CASSEAGGVGGYTF; cdr3_nt: TGTGCCAGCAGTGAAGCCGGGGGGGTGGGAGGCTACACCTTC
v_call: TRBV11-2; clone_size: NA; j_call: TRBJ1-2; d_call: NA; cdr3_aa: CASSLQVYYGYTF; cdr3_nt: TGTGCCAGCAGTTTACAGGTTTACTATGGCTACACCTTC
v_call: TRBV18; clone_size: NA; j_call: TRBJ1-1; d_call: NA; cdr3_aa: CASSKGGRSTEAFF; cdr3_nt: TGTGCCAGCTCCAAGGGGGGGAGAAGCACTGAAGCTTTCTTT
v_call: TRBV11-3; clone_size: once; j_call: TRBJ2-4; d_call: NA; cdr3_aa: CASSLGGTKNIQYF; cdr3_nt: TGTGCCAGCAGCTTAGGCGGAACCAAAAACATTCAGTACTTC
v_call: TRBV27; clone_size: once; j_call: TRBJ1-2; d_call: NA; cdr3_aa: CASSFQPDSLAGYTF; cdr3_nt: TGTGCCAGCAGTTTTCAACCGGACAGCCTTGCGGGCTACACCTTC
v_call: TRBV2; clone_size: NA; j_call: TRBJ2-4; d_call: NA; cdr3_aa: CAGRGEYDRKNIQYF; cdr3_nt: TGTGCCGGGCGTGGGGAATATGACAGAAAAAACATTCAGTACTTC
v_call: TRBV6-4; clone_size: NA; j_call: TRBJ1-1; d_call: TRBD1; cdr3_aa: CASRVTGGTEAFF; cdr3_nt: TGTGCCAGCAGAGTGACAGGGGGCACTGAAGCTTTCTTT
v_call: TRBV4-3; clone_size: once; j_call: TRBJ2-2; d_call: TRBD2; cdr3_aa: CASSQVGGTGELFF; cdr3_nt: TGCGCCAGCAGCCAGGTGGGGGGGACCGGGGAGCTGTTTTTT
v_call: TRBV14; clone_size: NA; j_call: TRBJ2-4; d_call: NA; cdr3_aa: CASSQDTMAGTKNIQYF; cdr3_nt: TGTGCCAGCAGCCAAGATACAATGGCAGGGACCAAAAACATTCAGTACTTC
v_call: TRBV6-5; clone_size: NA; j_call: TRBJ1-2; d_call: TRBD1; cdr3_aa: CASLRPNRGGGYTF; cdr3_nt: TGTGCCAGCCTGAGGCCCAACAGGGGAGGCGGCTACACCTTC
v_call: TRBV5-4; clone_size: NA; j_call: TRBJ1-1; d_call: NA; cdr3_aa: CASSLRMNTEAFF; cdr3_nt: TGTGCCAGCAGCCTGAGGATGAACACTGAAGCTTTCTTT
v_call: TRBV7-8; clone_size: NA; j_call: TRBJ2-3; d_call: NA; cdr3_aa: CASSLVSSEGTQYF; cdr3_nt: TGTGCCAGCAGCTTAGTTTCCTCTGAGGGTACGCAGTATTTT
v_call: TRBV19; clone_size: NA; j_call: TRBJ1-3; d_call: TRBD1; cdr3_aa: CASSMQGATSGNTIYF; cdr3_nt: TGTGCCAGTAGCATGCAGGGGGCTACTTCTGGAAACACCATATATTTT
v_call: TRBV5-1; clone_size: few; j_call: TRBJ2-1; d_call: TRBD2; cdr3_aa: CASSLIGREGNEQFF; cdr3_nt: TGCGCCAGCAGCTTGATAGGGCGGGAGGGAAATGAGCAGTTCTTC
v_call: TRBV19; clone_size: NA; j_call: TRBJ1-6; d_call: NA; cdr3_aa: CASSTQGKNSPLHF; cdr3_nt: TGTGCCAGTAGTACCCAGGGTAAAAATTCACCCCTCCACTTT
v_call: TRBV6-6; clone_size: few; j_call: TRBJ1-2; d_call: TRBD1; cdr3_aa: CASRQGVGYTF; cdr3_nt: TGTGCCAGCAGACAGGGGGTTGGCTACACCTTC
v_call: TRBV2; clone_size: NA; j_call: TRBJ1-2; d_call: TRBD1; cdr3_aa: CASSEVPGQGYGYTF; cdr3_nt: TGTGCCAGCAGTGAGGTCCCGGGACAGGGATACGGCTACACCTTC
v_call: TRBV7-9; clone_size: few; j_call: TRBJ1-4; d_call: TRBD1; cdr3_aa: CASSEGQSNEKLFF; cdr3_nt: TGTGCCAGCAGCGAGGGACAGTCTAATGAAAAACTGTTTTTT
v_call: TRBV5-4; clone_size: NA; j_call: TRBJ2-5; d_call: TRBD1; cdr3_aa: CASSRQGSFQETQYF; cdr3_nt: TGTGCCAGCAGCCGACAGGGTTCATTTCAAGAGACCCAGTACTTC
v_call: TRBV6-5; clone_size: NA; j_call: TRBJ1-5; d_call: TRBD1; cdr3_aa: CASSGDRGRNQPQHF; cdr3_nt: TGTGCCAGCAGCGGGGACAGGGGACGCAATCAGCCCCAGCATTTT
v_call: TRBV11-2; clone_size: NA; j_call: TRBJ2-4; d_call: TRBD1; cdr3_aa: CASSPLTGSKNIQYF; cdr3_nt: TGTGCCAGCAGCCCTCTGACAGGGTCGAAAAACATTCAGTACTTC
v_call: TRBV5-1; clone_size: NA; j_call: TRBJ2-1; d_call: TRBD2; cdr3_aa: CASSSAGVPYNEQFF; cdr3_nt: TGCGCCAGCAGCTCGGCGGGGGTACCCTACAATGAGCAGTTCTTC
v_call: TRBV5-4; clone_size: NA; j_call: TRBJ2-7; d_call: NA; cdr3_aa: CASSSPTYEQYF; cdr3_nt: TGTGCCAGCAGCTCGCCAACATACGAGCAGTACTTC
v_call: TRBV19; clone_size: once; j_call: TRBJ1-2; d_call: NA; cdr3_aa: CASTVRGRNYGYTF; cdr3_nt: TGTGCCAGTACTGTCAGGGGACGAAACTATGGCTACACCTTC
v_call: TRBV2; clone_size: NA; j_call: TRBJ2-4; d_call: NA; cdr3_aa: CASSEGGSLAKNIQYF; cdr3_nt: TGTGCCAGCAGTGAAGGAGGATCCCTAGCCAAAAACATTCAGTACTTC
v_call: TRBV6-6; clone_size: NA; j_call: TRBJ2-7; d_call: NA; cdr3_aa: CASTLDGNLSEQYF; cdr3_nt: TGTGCCAGCACACTAGATGGAAATCTCTCCGAGCAGTACTTC
v_call: TRBV16; clone_size: NA; j_call: TRBJ1-1; d_call: TRBD1; cdr3_aa: CASTTTGTELVNTEAFF; cdr3_nt: TGTGCCAGCACCACAACCGGGACAGAGCTTGTGAACACTGAAGCTTTCTTT
v_call: TRBV2; clone_size: NA; j_call: TRBJ1-2; d_call: TRBD1; cdr3_aa: CASREGQGNYGYTF; cdr3_nt: TGTGCCAGCAGGGAAGGACAGGGAAACTATGGCTACACCTTC
v_call: TRBV6-5; clone_size: NA; j_call: TRBJ1-1; d_call: NA; cdr3_aa: CASRTPGSTEAFF; cdr3_nt: TGTGCCAGCAGAACCCCAGGGTCCACTGAAGCTTTCTTT
v_call: TRBV11-3; clone_size: NA; j_call: TRBJ2-6; d_call: TRBD2; cdr3_aa: CATESGSSSGANVLTF; cdr3_nt: TGTGCCACAGAGAGCGGGAGTAGTTCTGGGGCCAACGTCCTGACTTTC
v_call: TRBV7-9; clone_size: NA; j_call: TRBJ2-5; d_call: TRBD2; cdr3_aa: CASSPSGTREGLETQYF; cdr3_nt: TGTGCCAGCAGCCCCTCCGGCACGCGGGAGGGCCTGGAGACCCAGTACTTC